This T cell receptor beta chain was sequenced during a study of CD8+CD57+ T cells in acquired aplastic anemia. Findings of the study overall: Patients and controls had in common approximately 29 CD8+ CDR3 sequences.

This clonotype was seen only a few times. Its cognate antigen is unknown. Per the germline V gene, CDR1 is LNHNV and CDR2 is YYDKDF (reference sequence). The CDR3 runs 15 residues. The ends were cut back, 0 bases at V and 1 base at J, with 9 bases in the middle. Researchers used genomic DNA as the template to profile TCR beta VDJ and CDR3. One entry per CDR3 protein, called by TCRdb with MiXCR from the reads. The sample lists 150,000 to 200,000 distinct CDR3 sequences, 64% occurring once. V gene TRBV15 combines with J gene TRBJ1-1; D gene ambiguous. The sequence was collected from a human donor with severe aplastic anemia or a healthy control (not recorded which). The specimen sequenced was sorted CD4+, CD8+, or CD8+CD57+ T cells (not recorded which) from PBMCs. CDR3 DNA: TGTGCCACCAGCAGAGAGAAGGCACAGAACACTGAAGCTTTCTTT. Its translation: CATSREKAQNTEAFF.